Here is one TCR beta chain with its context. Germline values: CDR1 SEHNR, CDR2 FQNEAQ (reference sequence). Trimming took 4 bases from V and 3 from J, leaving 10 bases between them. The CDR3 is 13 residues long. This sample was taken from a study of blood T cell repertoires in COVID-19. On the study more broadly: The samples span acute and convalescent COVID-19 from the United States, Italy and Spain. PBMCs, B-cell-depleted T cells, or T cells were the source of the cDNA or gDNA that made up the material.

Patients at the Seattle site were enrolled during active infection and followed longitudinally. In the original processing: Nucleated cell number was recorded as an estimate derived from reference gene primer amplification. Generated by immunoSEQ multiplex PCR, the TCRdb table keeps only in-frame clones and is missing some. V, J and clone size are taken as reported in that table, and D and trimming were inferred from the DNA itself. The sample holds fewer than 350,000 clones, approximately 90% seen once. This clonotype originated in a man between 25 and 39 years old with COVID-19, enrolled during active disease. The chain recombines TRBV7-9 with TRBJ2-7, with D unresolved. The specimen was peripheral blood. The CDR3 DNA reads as TGTGCCAGCAGCTCCGTCCCCTACTACGAGCAGTACTTC. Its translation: CASSSVPYYEQYF.